This T cell receptor (beta chain) is from a study of Ad26.COV2.S vaccination and SARS-CoV-2 variants. About the research overall: The authors gave Ad26.COV2.S intramuscularly, either once or twice 56 days apart.

Regarding treatment: around 19 received Ad26.COV2.S at low or high dose, single or two shots; about 5 received placebo; per-sample allocation not given. The investigators took samples on day 63 after the first vaccine or placebo injection. Data came from immunoSEQ multiplex PCR; TCRdb stores just in-frame clones and leaves some out. The profile covers 300,000 to 350,000 clones, with about 88% appearing a single time and about 10% taken by the ten largest. Germline CDR1 ENHRY, CDR2 SYGVKD. The CDR3 has 19 residues. J lost 0 bases, V lost 6 bases, and 15 bases had no gene match. This clone was seen only once.

This chain joins TRBV10-3 and TRBJ2-1, with TRBD2 matching 9 bases. The input for sequencing was peripheral blood, taken in a trial of Ad26.COV2.S vaccine versus placebo. This clonotype was obtained from a person aged 18 to 59 who received the Ad26.COV2.S COVID-19 vaccine or a placebo. CDR3 coding DNA: TGTGCCATCAGCCCAGCTCCGGGTTTAGCGGGAGCCTCCTACAATGAGCAGTTCTTC. Translated, it gives CAISPAPGLAGASYNEQFF.